This T cell receptor (beta chain) was identified during a study of cytomegalovirus exposure and HLA in healthy donors. Trimming pared 0 bases from V and 2 bases from J, leaving 4 bases between. Germline lookup yields CDR1 SGHRS and CDR2 YFSETQ. This CDR3 contains 13 residues. This PCR relied on a set of 60 Vbeta primers and 13 Jbeta primers. Sequencing used immunoSEQ multiplex PCR; TCRdb keeps in-frame clones, though not all of them. The table counts more than 95,000 clones; roughly 1% lies in the top ten. The sequence was obtained from a man aged 18 to 30 in good health and CMV-seronegative. Sequencing was carried out using PBMCs. The gene calls are TRBV5-1 and TRBJ2-3, with no clear D. This chain's CDR3 is CASSLELTDTQYF. The CDR3 bases are TGCGCCAGCAGCTTGGAACTCACAGATACGCAGTATTTT.